This record covers a single TCR beta chain. Here immunoSEQ multiplex PCR was the method, and the copy in TCRdb shows in-frame clones only, minus some. The table shows tens of thousands of clones, with 85% to 95% occurring only once. The CDR3 length is 17 residues. Trimming stripped 0 bases from V and 4 bases from J, with 16 bases between. Per germline, CDR1 SGHRS and CDR2 YFSETQ. The data were obtained in a study of control samples from healthy donors and cancer patients. The chain combines TRBV5-1 with TRBJ2-2; tentatively, D is TRBD2 (5 bases). This clonotype was sampled from a woman between 25 and 40 years old in good health. The sequenced sample was blood. CDR3 amino acids: CASSLVGRRGSTGELFF. CDR3 nucleotides: TGCGCCAGCAGCTTGGTTGGACGGAGAGGGAGCACCGGGGAGCTGTTTTTT.